These 20 T cell receptor beta chains came from one sample sequenced in a study of T-cell memory formation after mild COVID-19. TCRdb re-derived calls from the 5' RACE reads in MiXCR, one entry per CDR3 protein. The sample has about 130,000 distinct CDR3 sequences; more than 15% are singletons. Sequencing used PBMCs or a T cell subset sorted from them (not recorded which). All receptors come from a man younger than 35 who had mild COVID-19 (a few samples of this study predate the infection). Cell type and time point are not known.

The chain's CDR3 is CATSRGIPGLAGGTGELFF. CDR3 nucleotide sequence: TGTGCCACCAGCAGAGGAATTCCGGGACTAGCGGGGGGCACCGGGGAGCTGTTTTTT. The chain employs TRBV15 and TRBJ2-2, with 15 positions matching TRBD2. The CDR3 has 19 amino acids. V lost 1 base to trimming and J lost 4 bases; unmatched junction nucleotides: 7. Germline CDR1 LNHNV, CDR2 YYDKDF (reference sequence).

This clonotype was found a few times. The rearrangement links TRBV2 to TRBJ2-7; a possible D gene is TRBD1 (6 bases). The germline gives CDR1 SNHLY, CDR2 FYNNEI. Trimming stripped 5 bases from V and 4 bases from J, with 9 bases between. This CDR3 contains 12 residues. CDR3 in DNA: TGTGCCAGCAGTTATACAGGGTACGAGCAGTACGTC. Its protein is CASSYTGYEQYV.

The chain couples TRBV24-1 to TRBJ1-2, with TRBD1 identical over 9 bases. The CDR3 contains 14 residues. CDR1 KGHDR and CDR2 SFDVKD come from the germline V gene. With V trimmed by 2 bases and J by 3 bases, 0 bases remained unmatched. Here the CDR3 DNA reads TGTGCCACCAGTGATTGGACAGGGGACTATGGCTACACCTTC. Translating gives CATSDWTGDYGYTF.

This clonotype was recorded a few times. CDR3 residues: CAIPREGREEKLFF. CDR3 coding DNA: TGTGCCATCCCCCGAGAGGGGAGGGAAGAAAAACTGTTTTTT. The chain joins TRBV7-9 to TRBJ1-4; possible D gene TRBD1, 5 bases. The CDR3 runs to 14 residues. Germline assignment: CDR1 SEHNR and CDR2 FQNEAQ (reference sequence). The V end was cut by 10 bases, the J end by 8 bases, with 20 bases between.

CDR3 DNA: TGTGCCAGCAGCCCGTGGGCAGGATCCGGGGAGCTGTTTTTT. Protein sequence: CASSPWAGSGELFF. The chain is built from TRBV7-2 and TRBJ2-2; no reliable D call. This CDR3 is 14 amino acids long. Germline assignment: CDR1 SGHTA and CDR2 FQGNSA. Trimming took off 5 bases at V and 6 bases at J, with 13 bases between the two ends. The variable domain in full, completed from reference TRBV7-2 and TRBJ2-2, reads GAGVSQSPSNKVTEKGKDVELRCDPISGHTALYWYRQSLGQGLEFLIYFQGNSAPDKSGLPSDRFSAERTGGSVSTLTIQRTQQEDSAVYLCASSPWAGSGELFFGEGSRLTVL.

The chain links TRBV20-1 to TRBJ1-5; TRBD1 agrees at 8 bases. Per the germline V gene, CDR1 is DFQATT and CDR2 is SNEGSKA (reference sequence). The length of the CDR3 is 15 residues. V was clipped by 2 bases and J by 4 bases; unmatched bases: 7. The CDR3 is CSARKRTGPNQPQHF. The CDR3, as DNA: TGCAGTGCTAGAAAGAGGACAGGGCCGAATCAGCCCCAGCATTTT.

This clonotype has a handful of counts. This sequence joins TRBV20-1 and TRBJ2-5; 10 nucleotides align to TRBD2. Looked up from germline, CDR1 is DFQATT and CDR2 is SNEGSKA (reference sequence). The V and J ends lost 2 bases and 5 bases, in that order; junction bases with no gene match: 2. The CDR3 spans 13 residues. The CDR3 is CSARKAGGETQYF. CDR3 DNA sequence: TGCAGTGCTAGAAAAGCGGGGGGGGAGACCCAGTACTTC.

This clonotype has a handful of counts. This chain links TRBV7-9 with TRBJ1-1; D is possibly TRBD1 (5 bases). CDR1 is SEHNR and CDR2 is FQNEAQ in the germline V gene (reference sequence). V lost 5 bases, J lost 1 base, and 14 bases lay in between. CDR3 size: 15 residues. CDR3 nucleotide sequence: TGTGCCAGCAGCCCTTGGAGGGGATCGAACACTGAAGCTTTCTTT. Residues: CASSPWRGSNTEAFF.

The chain is built from TRBV7-2 and TRBJ2-2; a possible D gene is TRBD2 (7 bases). The germline V gene has CDR1 SGHTA and CDR2 FQGNSA. The CDR3 spans 15 residues. The V end lost 7 bases, the J end lost 8 bases, and 20 bases lay between the germline ends. The CDR3, as DNA: TGTGCCAGCACTTCTATGCAGGGGAGGGCAGGGGAGCTGTTTTTT. Amino acid sequence: CASTSMQGRAGELFF.

This clonotype was observed a handful of times. The rearrangement uses TRBV10-3 and TRBJ1-5; maybe TRBD1 (5 bases). The CDR3 runs to 15 residues. Trimming removed 4 bases from V and 2 bases from J, with 12 bases in between. Germline CDR1 reads ENHRY; CDR2 reads SYGVKD. The CDR3 protein is CAISVGQGRNQPQHF. The CDR3 region has the DNA TGTGCCATCAGTGTCGGTCAGGGACGCAATCAGCCCCAGCATTTT.

This clonotype was observed at least ten times. V usage is TRBV7-9 and J usage is TRBJ2-1; D unresolved. The CDR3 has 10 amino acids. The V gene lost 5 bases and the J gene lost 10 bases, with 6 bases spanning the gap. Germline V gene lookup returns CDR1 SEHNR and CDR2 FQNEAQ (reference sequence). CDR3 DNA sequence: TGTGCCAGCAGCGGTAGGGAGCAGTTCTTC. Translated, it gives CASSGREQFF.

The chain is built from TRBV5-4 and TRBJ2-3; TRBD2 aligns across 8 bases. The CDR3 spans 14 residues. The germline V gene has CDR1 SGHNT and CDR2 YYREEE (reference sequence). With 1 base clipped from V and 4 bases from J, the junction kept 2 bases outside the gene matches. CDR3 sequence (DNA): TGTGCCAGCAGCTTGATCGGGGGGGCAGATACGCAGTATTTT. It is translated as CASSLIGGADTQYF.

This clonotype was seen only a few times. The chain uses TRBV20-1 and TRBJ2-1, with 11 bases identical to TRBD2. Germline lookup yields CDR1 DFQATT and CDR2 SNEGSKA (reference sequence). The V gene end was trimmed by 5 bases and the J gene end by 4 bases; junction bases not matched to a gene: 7. The CDR3 length is 15 residues. Here the CDR3 reads CSARSGLAAYNEQFF. The CDR3, as DNA: TGCAGTGCTCGGTCGGGACTAGCGGCGTACAATGAGCAGTTCTTC.

This clonotype was seen a handful of times. The DNA for the CDR3 is TGTGCCAGCAGCTCGCTGGGCCCGGGGGAGCAGTACGTC. This translates into CASSSLGPGEQYV. The chain uses TRBV7-9 and TRBJ2-7; D is perhaps TRBD2 (5 bases). Trimming removed 4 bases at V and 7 bases at J, with 14 bases between. The CDR3 sequence is 13 residues long. The germline CDR1 and CDR2 sequences are SEHNR and FQNEAQ (reference sequence).

This clonotype was observed a handful of times. The V gene is TRBV6-2 or TRBV6-3, the J gene TRBJ1-1, with no clear D. Trimming took off 7 bases at V and 1 base at J, with 16 bases between the two ends. Per germline, CDR1 MNHEY and CDR2 SVGEGT. The CDR3 sequence is 15 residues long. The CDR3 sequence: CASTDATSGNTEAFF. The CDR3 DNA is TGTGCCAGCACCGATGCCACCTCAGGGAACACTGAAGCTTTCTTT.

This chain uses TRBV6-6 with TRBJ1-5; TRBD1 matches at 7 bases. The CDR3 consists of 15 residues. The germline V gene has CDR1 MNHNY and CDR2 SVGAGI (reference sequence). J gave up 11 bases and V 8 bases, and 18 bases lay outside the gene matches. CDR3 in amino acids: CASLYGQGEGLAQHF. As DNA, the CDR3 is TGTGCCAGCCTCTATGGGCAGGGGGAAGGATTGGCCCAGCATTTT.

The chain combines TRBV7-2 with TRBJ1-5, with 7 nucleotides matching TRBD1. CDR1 is SGHTA and CDR2 is FQGNSA in the germline V gene. This CDR3 is 16 amino acids long. Trimming cost V 5 bases and J 6 bases; bases outside gene matches: 13. CDR3 loop: CASSPYRGIEGQPQHF. In DNA form, the CDR3 reads TGTGCCAGCAGCCCCTACAGGGGAATCGAAGGTCAGCCCCAGCATTTT.

This clonotype was counted a few times. V usage is TRBV11-2 and J usage is TRBJ2-1; TRBD1 matches at 9 bases. This CDR3 spans 16 amino acids. Looked up from germline, CDR1 is SGHAT and CDR2 is FQNNGV. Losses at the gene ends were 4 bases for V and 0 bases for J; bases not matched to a gene: 4. The chain's CDR3 is CASSSRTGDSYNEQFF. DNA for the CDR3: TGTGCCAGCAGCTCCCGGACAGGGGACTCCTACAATGAGCAGTTCTTC. The whole variable domain, remainder taken from reference TRBV11-2 and TRBJ2-1, is EAGVAQSPRYKIIEKRQSVAFWCNPISGHATLYWYQQILGQGPKLLIQFQNNGVVDDSQLPKDRFSAERLKGVDSTLKIQPAKLEDSAVYLCASSSRTGDSYNEQFFGPGTRLTVL.

This chain links TRBV3-1 with TRBJ2-5; either TRBD1 or TRBD2 may fit D (5 bases each). The CDR3 totals 15 residues. Germline values: CDR1 LGHDT, CDR2 YNNKEL (reference sequence). Between the trimmed V and J ends, which lost 1 base and 4 bases, there was a span of 13 bases. CDR3 in DNA: TGTGCCAGCAGCCAAGGCTTGGGACGGTCAGAGACCCAGTACTTC. Translated, it gives CASSQGLGRSETQYF.

With respect to this clonotype: Being one base from a much bigger clone, this may be a read error. V and J are TRBV29-1 and TRBJ2-2; D might be TRBD2 (5 bases). V was clipped by 4 bases and J by 8 bases, with 20 bases between them. CDR3 length: 15 residues. The germline V gene has CDR1 SQVTM and CDR2 ANQGSEA. The CDR3 nucleotides read TGCAGCGTTGGAGGGTTTGAAGGGTGGAGAGGGGAGCTGTTTTTT. This translates into CSVGGFEGWRGELFF.